The 5 T cell receptor beta chains below come from one sample, sequenced in a study of blood T cells in healthy people across ages. The authors ran a second PCR of roughly 6 to 11 cycles using a sample-barcoded 5' primer and a J-beta primer mix. Each CDR3 protein is one row after TCRdb ran MiXCR on the 5' RACE reads. The profile covers approximately 780,000 distinct CDR3 sequences, with about 26% appearing a single time and 2.5% to 3.5% taken by the ten largest. The same specimen was also included in a second study, on T cells of mothers and their children.

The sequenced material came from blood. Receptors were obtained from a boy under 18 in good health.

The table lists this clonotype with a few counts. CDR3 residues: CSARQAYLYGYTF. The CDR3, as DNA: TGCAGTGCTCGACAGGCTTACCTCTATGGCTACACCTTC. The chain has TRBV20-1 and TRBJ1-2; perhaps TRBD1 as D (6 bases). Trimming took 5 bases from V and 4 from J, leaving 14 bases between them. Germline CDR1 reads DFQATT; CDR2 reads SNEGSKA (reference sequence). The length of the CDR3 is 13 residues.

The chain combines TRBV10-3 with TRBJ2-2; 8 bases fit TRBD1. This CDR3 has 15 residues. V trimming: 10 bases; J trimming: 4 bases; junction bases outside the gene matches: 11. Germline V gives CDR1 ENHRY, CDR2 SYGVKD. CDR3 in DNA: TGTGCCACCTGCGCAGGGGGCCTGGGCACCGGGGAGCTGTTTTTT. The encoded protein is CATCAGGLGTGELFF.

The J gene is TRBJ2-1, the V gene TRBV6-5; D gene ambiguous. The germline V gene has CDR1 MNHEY and CDR2 SVGAGI. V lost 6 bases and J lost 0, with 12 bases in between. The CDR3 is made up of 15 amino acids. The CDR3 DNA reads TGTGCCAGCAGCTCCGACGCGTTCTCCTACAATGAGCAGTTCTTC. The encoded protein is CASSSDAFSYNEQFF.

The chain joins TRBV12-5 to TRBJ1-2; D is undetermined. CDR3 length equals 13 residues. Trimming stripped 2 bases from V and 5 bases from J, with 9 bases between. Germline V gives CDR1 LGHNT, CDR2 FRNRAP. The CDR3 DNA sequence: TGTGCTAGTGGTTTGAATAGAGCTTATGGCTACACCTTC. Translated: CASGLNRAYGYTF.

This clonotype was picked up a small number of times. The chain is built from TRBV7-9 and TRBJ2-5; 9 positions agree with TRBD2. CDR1 is SEHNR, CDR2 FQNEAQ, per germline (reference sequence). V shed 1 base and J 2 bases; nucleotides not matched to a gene: 8. The CDR3 contains 17 residues. CDR3 DNA: TGTGCCAGCAGCTTAGTGCTAGCGGGGCGATTTCAAGAGACCCAGTACTTC. Protein: CASSLVLAGRFQETQYF.